This TCR beta chain was sequenced in a study of cytomegalovirus exposure and HLA in healthy donors. This clone came up a few times. CDR1 and CDR2 (germline): SEHNR, FQNEAQ (reference sequence). Deletions cut 5 bases from V and 3 bases from J, with 13 bases between. The CDR3 is 14 residues long. The PCR contained 60 Vbeta and 13 Jbeta primers. The method was immunoSEQ multiplex PCR; TCRdb's version includes in-frame clones alone and lacks a portion of them. The sample has 110,000 to 150,000 clones; 70% to 80% are singletons. In nominal health when sampled, donors likely had unrecorded immune exposures nonetheless.

The chain has TRBV7-9 and TRBJ1-2, with D possibly being TRBD1 (5 bases). This receptor was identified in a woman aged 18-29 years in good health and CMV-seropositive. The sequenced sample consisted of PBMCs. CDR3 region: CASSQGSGDYGYTF. The CDR3 DNA reads as TGTGCCAGCAGCCAGGGTTCGGGGGACTATGGCTACACCTTC.